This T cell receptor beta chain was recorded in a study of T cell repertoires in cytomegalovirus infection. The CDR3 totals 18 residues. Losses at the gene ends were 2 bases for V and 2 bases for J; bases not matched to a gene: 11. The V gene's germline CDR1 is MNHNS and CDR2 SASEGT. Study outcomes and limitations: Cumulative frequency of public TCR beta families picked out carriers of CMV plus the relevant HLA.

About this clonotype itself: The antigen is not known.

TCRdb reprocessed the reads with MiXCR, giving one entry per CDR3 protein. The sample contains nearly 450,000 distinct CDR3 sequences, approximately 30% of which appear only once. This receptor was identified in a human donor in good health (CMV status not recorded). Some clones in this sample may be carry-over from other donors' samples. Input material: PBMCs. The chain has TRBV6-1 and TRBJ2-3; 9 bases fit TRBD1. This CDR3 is CASSEPRRRDRATDTQYF. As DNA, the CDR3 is TGTGCCAGCAGTGAACCCCGTCGGAGGGACAGGGCCACAGATACGCAGTATTTT.